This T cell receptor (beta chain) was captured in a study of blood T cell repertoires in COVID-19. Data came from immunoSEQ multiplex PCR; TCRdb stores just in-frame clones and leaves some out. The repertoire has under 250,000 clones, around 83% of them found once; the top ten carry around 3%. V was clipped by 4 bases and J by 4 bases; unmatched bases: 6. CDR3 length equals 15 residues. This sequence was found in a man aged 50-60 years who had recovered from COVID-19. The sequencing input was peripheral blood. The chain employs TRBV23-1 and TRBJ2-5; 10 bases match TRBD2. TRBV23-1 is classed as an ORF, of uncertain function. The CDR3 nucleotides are TGCGCCAGCAGTCCGCTAGCGGGAGAGCGAGAGACCCAGTACTTC. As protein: CASSPLAGERETQYF.